This T cell receptor (beta chain) was identified in a study of cytomegalovirus exposure and HLA in healthy donors. General observations from the study: Clonal expansion was found to be greater in HLA-associated TCR beta chains than in equally common others in a later analysis. Across donors, sequencing depth was assumed by presence/absence analyses to be roughly uniform. There were some public TCRs occurring in many donors, but most TCR sequences were rare.

Comments on this clone: Its specificity is unknown.

This CDR3 is built from 15 residues. V was clipped by 1 base and J by 0 bases, with 9 bases between them. CDR1 and CDR2 (germline): SGHDN, FVKESK. Both 60 Vbeta primers and 13 Jbeta primers went into the PCR. Sequenced by immunoSEQ multiplex PCR; TCRdb stores in-frame clones only, minus some. The sample includes 100,000 to 150,000 clones, 65% to 90% of them seen just once. This rearrangement joins TRBV14 to TRBJ1-2; D is ambiguous. This sequence originates from a man between 18 and 35 years old in good health and CMV-seronegative. Sequencing input: PBMCs. CDR3 sequence reads: CASSQGTAANYGYTF. The CDR3 coding sequence is TGTGCCAGCAGCCAAGGTACAGCAGCTAACTATGGCTACACCTTC.